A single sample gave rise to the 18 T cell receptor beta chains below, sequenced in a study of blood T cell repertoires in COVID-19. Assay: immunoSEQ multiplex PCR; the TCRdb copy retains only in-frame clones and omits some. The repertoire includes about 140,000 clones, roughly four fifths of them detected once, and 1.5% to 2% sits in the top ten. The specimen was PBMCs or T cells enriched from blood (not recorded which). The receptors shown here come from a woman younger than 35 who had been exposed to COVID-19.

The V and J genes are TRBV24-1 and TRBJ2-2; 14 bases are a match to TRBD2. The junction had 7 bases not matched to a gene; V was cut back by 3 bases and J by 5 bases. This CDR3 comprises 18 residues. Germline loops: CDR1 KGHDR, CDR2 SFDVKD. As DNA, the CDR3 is TGTGCCACCAGTGATACAAGGACTAGCGGGAGGCGAACCGGGGAGCTGTTTTTT. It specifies CATSDTRTSGRRTGELFF.

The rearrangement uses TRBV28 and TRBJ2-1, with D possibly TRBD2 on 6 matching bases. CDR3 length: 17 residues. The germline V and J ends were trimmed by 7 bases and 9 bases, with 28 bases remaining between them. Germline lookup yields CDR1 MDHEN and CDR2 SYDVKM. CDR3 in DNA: TGTGCCAGCACGGAGGGCAGTAGCGGAGAATCCAACCGTGAGCAGTTCTTC. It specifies CASTEGSSGESNREQFF.

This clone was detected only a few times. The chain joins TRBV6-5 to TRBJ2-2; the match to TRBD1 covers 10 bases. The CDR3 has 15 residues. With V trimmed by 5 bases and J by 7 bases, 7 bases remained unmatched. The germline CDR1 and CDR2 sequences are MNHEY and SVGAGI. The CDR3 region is CASSHGQGESGELFF. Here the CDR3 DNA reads TGTGCCAGCAGTCACGGACAGGGGGAGAGCGGGGAGCTGTTTTTT.

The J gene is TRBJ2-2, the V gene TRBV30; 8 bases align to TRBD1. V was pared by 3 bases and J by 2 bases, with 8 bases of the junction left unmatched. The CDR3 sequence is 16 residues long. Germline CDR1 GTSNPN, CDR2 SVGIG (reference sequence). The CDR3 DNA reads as TGTGCCTGGAGAACAACCGGGACAGGCAACACCGGGGAGCTGTTTTTT. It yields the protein CAWRTTGTGNTGELFF.

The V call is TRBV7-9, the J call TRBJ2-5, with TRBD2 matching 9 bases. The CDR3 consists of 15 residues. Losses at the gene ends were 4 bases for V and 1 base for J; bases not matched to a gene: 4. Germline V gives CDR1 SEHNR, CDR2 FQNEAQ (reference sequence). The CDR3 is CASSSTTSGQETQYF. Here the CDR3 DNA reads TGTGCCAGCAGCTCGACGACTAGCGGCCAAGAGACCCAGTACTTC.

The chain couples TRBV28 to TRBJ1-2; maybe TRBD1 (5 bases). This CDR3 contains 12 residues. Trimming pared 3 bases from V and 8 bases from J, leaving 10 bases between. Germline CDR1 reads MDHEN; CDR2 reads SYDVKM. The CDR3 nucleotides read TGTGCCAGCAGTTTGTGGAGGGACGGCTACACCTTC. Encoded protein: CASSLWRDGYTF.

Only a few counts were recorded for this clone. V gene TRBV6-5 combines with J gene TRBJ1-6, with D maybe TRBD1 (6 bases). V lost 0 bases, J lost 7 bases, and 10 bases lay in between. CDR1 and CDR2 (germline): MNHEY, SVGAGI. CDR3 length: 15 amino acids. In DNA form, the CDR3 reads TGTGCCAGCAGTTACTCGGGAACAGGGAATTCACCCCTCCACTTT. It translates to CASSYSGTGNSPLHF.

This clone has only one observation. The CDR3, as DNA: TGTGCCAGCAGCTTAGCCCCCCCCGGGGGAAAGTATAGCAATCAGCCCCAGCATTTT. Encoded protein: CASSLAPPGGKYSNQPQHF. The gene calls are TRBV7-8 and TRBJ1-5; TRBD1 is a possible D gene (5 bases). Germline CDR1 reads SGHVS; CDR2 reads FQNEAQ. The CDR3 runs to 19 residues. With 0 bases removed from V and 0 bases from J, the gap between germline ends came to 18 bases.

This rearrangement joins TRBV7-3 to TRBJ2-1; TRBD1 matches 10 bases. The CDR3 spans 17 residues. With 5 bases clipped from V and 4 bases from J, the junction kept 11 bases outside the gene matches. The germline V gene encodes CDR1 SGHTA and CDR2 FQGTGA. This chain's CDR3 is CASSLRGTGAAYNEQFF. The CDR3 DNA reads TGTGCCAGCAGCCTCCGGGGGACAGGGGCGGCATACAATGAGCAGTTCTTC.

The CDR3 loop is CSASGSASGRNREQYF. The DNA for the CDR3 is TGCAGTGCTAGTGGGTCGGCCAGCGGGAGAAATCGCGAGCAGTACTTC. This chain uses TRBV20-1 with TRBJ2-7; 8 positions agree with TRBD2. V dropped 3 bases and J dropped 6; count of bases not matched to a gene: 16. The CDR3 length is 16 residues. Per germline, CDR1 DFQATT and CDR2 SNEGSKA (reference sequence).

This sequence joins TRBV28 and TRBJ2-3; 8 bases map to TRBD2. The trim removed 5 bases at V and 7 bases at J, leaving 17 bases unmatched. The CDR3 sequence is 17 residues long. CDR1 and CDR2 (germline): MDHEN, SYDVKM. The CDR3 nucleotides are TGTGCCAGCAGTCCAACTCCTAGCGGGCACCTTGGAAATACGCAGTATTTT. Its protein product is CASSPTPSGHLGNTQYF.

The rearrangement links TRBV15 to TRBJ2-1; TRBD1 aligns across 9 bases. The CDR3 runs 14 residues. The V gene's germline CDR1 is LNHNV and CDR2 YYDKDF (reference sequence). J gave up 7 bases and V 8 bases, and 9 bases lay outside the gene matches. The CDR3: CATEGQGRGNEQFF. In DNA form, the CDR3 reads TGTGCCACCGAGGGACAGGGAAGGGGGAATGAGCAGTTCTTC.

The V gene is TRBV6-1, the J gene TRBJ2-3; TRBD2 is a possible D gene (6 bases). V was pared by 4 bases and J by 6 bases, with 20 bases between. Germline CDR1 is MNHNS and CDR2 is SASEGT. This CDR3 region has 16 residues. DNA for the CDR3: TGTGCCAGCAGTGGCCCCAGGACGGGGGTGGAGGATACGCAGTATTTT. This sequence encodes CASSGPRTGVEDTQYF.

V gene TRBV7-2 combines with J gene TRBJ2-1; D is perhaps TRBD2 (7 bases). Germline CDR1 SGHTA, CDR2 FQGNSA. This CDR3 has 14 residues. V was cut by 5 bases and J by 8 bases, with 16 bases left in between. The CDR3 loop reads CASSPAGALDEQFF. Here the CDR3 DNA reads TGTGCCAGCAGCCCGGCGGGGGCGCTTGATGAGCAGTTCTTC.

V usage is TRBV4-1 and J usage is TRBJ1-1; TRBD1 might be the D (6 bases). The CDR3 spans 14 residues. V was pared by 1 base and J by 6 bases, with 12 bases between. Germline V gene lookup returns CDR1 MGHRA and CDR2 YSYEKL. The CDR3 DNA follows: TGCGCCAGCAGCCAAGCACAGGGAAGCGCTGAAGCTTTCTTT. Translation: CASSQAQGSAEAFF.

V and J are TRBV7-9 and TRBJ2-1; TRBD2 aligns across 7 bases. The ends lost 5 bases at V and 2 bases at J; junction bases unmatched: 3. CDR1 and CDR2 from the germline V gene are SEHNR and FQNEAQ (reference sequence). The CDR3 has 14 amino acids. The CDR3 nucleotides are TGTGCCAGCAGCATGAGCGGGACCTACAATGAGCAGTTCTTC. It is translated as CASSMSGTYNEQFF.

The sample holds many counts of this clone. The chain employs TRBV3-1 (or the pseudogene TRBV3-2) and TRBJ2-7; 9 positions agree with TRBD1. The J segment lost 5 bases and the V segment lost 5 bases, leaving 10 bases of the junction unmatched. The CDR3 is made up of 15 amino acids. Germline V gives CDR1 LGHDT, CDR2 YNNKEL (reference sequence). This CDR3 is CASSWAGQGVHEQYF. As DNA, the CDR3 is TGTGCCAGCAGCTGGGCGGGACAGGGTGTCCACGAGCAGTACTTC.

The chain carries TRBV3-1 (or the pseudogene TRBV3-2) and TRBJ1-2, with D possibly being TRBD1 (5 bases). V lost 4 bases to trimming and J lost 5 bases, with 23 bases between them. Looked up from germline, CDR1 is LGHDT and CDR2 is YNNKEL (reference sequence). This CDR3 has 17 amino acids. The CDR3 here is CASSPPKGLLVRYGYTF. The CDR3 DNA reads TGTGCCAGCAGCCCCCCGAAGGGACTGTTGGTAAGGTATGGCTACACCTTC.